A single sample is the source of the 21 T cell receptor beta chains below, sequenced in a study of T cell responses to AZD1222 COVID-19 vaccine. Data came from immunoSEQ multiplex PCR; TCRdb stores just in-frame clones and leaves some out. In the table there are 35,000 to 55,000 clones, 75% to 85% of which are singletons. The source material was peripheral blood, sampled on day 0 of AZD1222 vaccination. These receptors all come from an adult in good health.

This clone was detected only a few times. This rearrangement joins TRBV5-6 to TRBJ2-7; 7 bases match TRBD2. The trim removed 1 base at V and 0 bases at J, leaving 4 bases unmatched. CDR1 and CDR2 (germline): SGHDT, YYEEEE. The CDR3 length is 15 residues. The CDR3 protein is CASSLTGTISYEQYF. The DNA for the CDR3 is TGTGCCAGCAGCTTGACCGGGACTATCTCCTACGAGCAGTACTTC. Using reference TRBV5-6 and TRBJ2-7 for the parts outside the CDR3, the full variable domain is DAGVTQSPTHLIKTRGQQVTLRCSPKSGHDTVSWYQQALGQGPQFIFQYYEEEERQRGNFPDRFSGHQFPNYSSELNVNALLLGDSALYLCASSLTGTISYEQYFGPGTRLTVT.

The V gene is TRBV5-6, the J gene TRBJ1-1; the D gene is possibly TRBD1 (6 bases). Germline V gene data show CDR1 as SGHDT and CDR2 as YYEEEE. The V and J ends lost 2 bases and 8 bases respectively, with 13 bases between them. This CDR3 region has 13 residues. The CDR3 DNA reads TGTGCCAGCAGCTTACTCAGGGGTAGCGAAGCTTTCTTT. This codes for CASSLLRGSEAFF.

The chain employs TRBV7-3 and TRBJ1-1; D remains ambiguous. The length of the CDR3 is 16 residues. The V gene lost 2 bases and the J gene lost 0 bases, with 13 bases spanning the gap. Germline assignment: CDR1 SGHTA and CDR2 FQGTGA. The DNA for the CDR3 is TGTGCCAGCAGCTTAGTCCTTGCGGGGATGAACACTGAAGCTTTCTTT. Encoded protein: CASSLVLAGMNTEAFF.

V and J are TRBV5-6 and TRBJ2-5; TRBD1 matches at 7 bases. Trimming at V came to 3 bases and at J to 9 bases, leaving 14 bases not matched to a gene. The CDR3 is 15 amino acids. CDR1 SGHDT and CDR2 YYEEEE come from the germline V gene. The CDR3 DNA sequence: TGTGCCAGCAGCTCTACAGGGGTCTCCCCGCGGGCCCAGTACTTC. Translation gives CASSSTGVSPRAQYF.

This clone was counted a few times. This chain connects TRBV5-1 to TRBJ2-2, with 7 bases aligning to TRBD2. Germline trimming cut 0 bases from V and 5 bases from J; bases unmatched to any gene: 1. Germline values: CDR1 SGHRS, CDR2 YFSETQ. The CDR3 covers 14 residues. CDR3 nucleotide sequence: TGCGCCAGCAGCTTGGCAGCGGGGACCGGGGAGCTGTTTTTT. This gives the protein CASSLAAGTGELFF.

The CDR3 region is CASSLWDYGYTF. The CDR3 nucleotides read TGTGCCAGCAGCTTATGGGACTATGGCTACACCTTC. The rearrangement joins TRBV7-9 to TRBJ1-2; D not resolved. V shed 2 bases and J shed 3 bases, with 4 bases lying between them. CDR3 length equals 12 residues. CDR1 SEHNR and CDR2 FQNEAQ come from the germline V gene (reference sequence).

J is TRBJ1-5 and V is TRBV19; D is possibly TRBD1 (5 bases). Germline CDR1 and CDR2: LNHDA and SQIVND (reference sequence). The CDR3 consists of 15 residues. With 5 bases removed from V and 4 bases from J, the gap between germline ends came to 15 bases. Here the CDR3 reads CASSPTGTRNQPQHF. In DNA, the CDR3 is TGTGCCAGTAGTCCAACAGGTACCAGGAATCAGCCCCAGCATTTT.

This chain links TRBV11-2 with TRBJ1-5; 10 bases are shared with TRBD1. The CDR3 is 13 residues long. After removal of 5 bases from V and 7 bases from J, the junction contained 2 bases not matched to a gene. Germline CDR1 reads SGHAT; CDR2 reads FQNNGV. The DNA of the CDR3 is TGTGCCAGCAGCCTGGACAGGGGGCAGCCCCAGCATTTT. Its translation is CASSLDRGQPQHF.

The chain combines TRBV11-2 with TRBJ1-5, with D possibly being TRBD1 (6 bases). Trimming left V 5 bases short and J 5 bases short, with 7 bases between. This CDR3 comprises 12 residues. The germline V gene encodes CDR1 SGHAT and CDR2 FQNNGV. The CDR3 DNA is TGTGCCAGCAGCCACAGGGATCAGCCCCAGCATTTT. It specifies CASSHRDQPQHF.

V gene TRBV5-1 combines with J gene TRBJ1-1, with 9 bases fitting TRBD1. J gave up 1 base and V 4 bases, and 5 bases lay outside the gene matches. The CDR3 has 15 amino acids. Looked up from germline, CDR1 is SGHRS and CDR2 is YFSETQ. As DNA, the CDR3 is TGCGCCAGCAGCCCAGGACAGGGGCCGAACACTGAAGCTTTCTTT. It translates to CASSPGQGPNTEAFF.

In this sample, this clone turned up a few times. The chain has TRBV4-1 and TRBJ1-1; D is possibly TRBD1 (6 bases). V gave up 1 base and J gave up 6 bases, with 15 bases separating them. The CDR3 is 15 amino acids. Per germline, CDR1 MGHRA and CDR2 YSYEKL. The CDR3 reads CASSQGPAGGPEAFF. Here the CDR3 DNA reads TGCGCCAGCAGCCAAGGACCGGCGGGGGGCCCTGAAGCTTTCTTT.

This clone was observed a single time. The chain recombines TRBV28 with TRBJ1-2; TRBD1 matches 9 bases. The CDR3 extends over 15 amino acids. CDR1 is MDHEN and CDR2 is SYDVKM in the germline V gene. V lost 5 bases to trimming and J lost 8 bases; unmatched junction nucleotides: 12. The CDR3 here is CASSGPGTGSGGYTF. The CDR3, as DNA: TGTGCCAGCAGTGGTCCCGGGACAGGGAGTGGCGGCTACACCTTC.

This chain links TRBV19 with TRBJ1-5; 9 nucleotides match TRBD1. Germline CDR1 LNHDA, CDR2 SQIVND (reference sequence). This CDR3 comprises 17 residues. V was pared by 4 bases and J by 6 bases, with 13 bases of the junction left unmatched. CDR3 in DNA: TGTGCCAGTAGTACAGGACAGGGGCAAGCTGAGGGTCAGCCCCAGCATTTT. Amino acids: CASSTGQGQAEGQPQHF.

This clone came up once. The CDR3 loop reads CASIRDRGREQYF. In DNA, the CDR3 is TGTGCCAGCATTCGGGACAGGGGGCGGGAGCAGTACTTC. This rearrangement joins TRBV28 to TRBJ2-7; TRBD1 aligns across 12 bases. Germline V CDR1 and CDR2: MDHEN, SYDVKM. The CDR3 sequence is 13 residues long. J lost 7 bases, V lost 7 bases, and 5 bases had no gene match.

The V call is TRBV3-1 (or the pseudogene TRBV3-2), the J call TRBJ1-5; a possible D gene is TRBD1 (5 bases). The CDR3 is 14 amino acids. Trimming shortened V by 1 base and J by 3 bases, and 7 bases separated the two germline ends. Germline V gene data show CDR1 as LGHDT and CDR2 as YNNKEL (reference sequence). The CDR3: CASSQGRVNQPQHF. The DNA for the CDR3 is TGTGCCAGCAGCCAAGGCAGGGTCAATCAGCCCCAGCATTTT.

The genes are TRBV28 and TRBJ1-5; TRBD1 is a possible D gene (5 bases). Between the trimmed V and J ends, which lost 7 bases and 4 bases, there was a span of 8 bases. The length of the CDR3 is 12 residues. Germline-derived CDR1 and CDR2 are MDHEN and SYDVKM. This CDR3 is CASTGQNQPQHF. CDR3 coding DNA: TGTGCCAGCACTGGACAAAATCAGCCCCAGCATTTT.

This chain uses TRBV3-1 (or the pseudogene TRBV3-2) with TRBJ1-5; TRBD1 aligns across 7 bases. CDR1 LGHDT and CDR2 YNNKEL come from the germline V gene (reference sequence). The CDR3 consists of 13 residues. V dropped 6 bases and J dropped 4; count of bases not matched to a gene: 3. CDR3 in amino acids: CASRGQENQPQHF. CDR3 nucleotides: TGTGCCAGCAGAGGACAGGAGAATCAGCCCCAGCATTTT.

The chain is built from TRBV19 and TRBJ1-5, with 7 bases identical to TRBD1. The CDR3 runs 15 residues. J gave up 4 bases and V 8 bases, and 11 bases lay outside the gene matches. The V gene's germline CDR1 is LNHDA and CDR2 SQIVND (reference sequence). The CDR3 region has the DNA TGTGCCAGTTGTCCCCTGGGACAGTTGAATCAGCCCCAGCATTTT. Protein sequence: CASCPLGQLNQPQHF.

The genes are TRBV5-4 and TRBJ2-7; D possibly corresponds to TRBD1 (6 bases). The germline gives CDR1 SGHNT, CDR2 YYREEE (reference sequence). Trimming cost V 0 bases and J 2 bases, with 9 bases left between them. The CDR3 consists of 14 residues. The CDR3 sequence: CASSLGGQTYEQYF. Written as DNA, the CDR3 is TGTGCCAGCAGCTTGGGAGGACAGACCTACGAGCAGTACTTC.

This chain links TRBV7-9 with TRBJ2-7, with D possibly matching TRBD2 (6 bases). The CDR3 sequence is 17 residues long. V was cut by 5 bases and J by 1 base, with 21 bases left in between. Germline CDR1 is SEHNR and CDR2 is FQNEAQ (reference sequence). Here the CDR3 reads CASSRTPGSAGSYEQYF. In nucleotides, the CDR3 is TGTGCCAGCAGCAGAACCCCGGGATCCGCGGGGTCCTACGAGCAGTACTTC.

This clone was observed a single time. The chain recombines TRBV7-9 with TRBJ2-4; weak D call: TRBD2 (5 bases). The germline CDR1 and CDR2 sequences are SEHNR and FQNEAQ (reference sequence). Trimming stripped 5 bases from V and 6 bases from J, with 17 bases between. The CDR3 runs 15 residues. The CDR3 nucleotides are TGTGCCAGCAGCCCCAAGCTGAGGGTTGGAAACATTCAGTACTTC. Protein product: CASSPKLRVGNIQYF.